A single sample is the source of the 28 T cell receptor beta chains below, sequenced in a study of Ad26.COV2.S vaccination and SARS-CoV-2 variants. Assay used: immunoSEQ multiplex PCR; TCRdb lists only in-frame clones, some missing. The table includes over 400,000 clones, around 92% detected once. Treatment: around 19 received Ad26.COV2.S at low or high dose, single or two shots; about five received placebo; per-sample allocation not given. Sampling occurred on day 63 after the first vaccine or placebo injection. Sequenced material: peripheral blood, taken in a trial of Ad26.COV2.S vaccine versus placebo. These receptors all stem from a person between 18 and 60 years old who received the Ad26.COV2.S COVID-19 vaccine or a placebo.

The chain has TRBV14 and TRBJ1-2; tentatively, D is TRBD1 (5 bases). CDR3 length equals 17 residues. V lost 2 bases to trimming and J lost 2 bases, with 18 bases between them. Germline lookup yields CDR1 SGHDN and CDR2 FVKESK. In DNA form, the CDR3 reads TGTGCCAGCAGCCAAAGGGGACGAGGGAGTTCAAACTATGGCTACACCTTC. Translated, it gives CASSQRGRGSSNYGYTF.

The chain combines TRBV7-9 with TRBJ1-1, with 7 nucleotides matching TRBD1. The CDR3 extends over 16 amino acids. Germline V gene sequence: CDR1 SEHNR, CDR2 FQNEAQ (reference sequence). J was trimmed by 5 bases and V by 5 bases; bases with no gene match: 14. The CDR3 region is CASSPTRTGGGTEAFF. Here the CDR3 DNA reads TGTGCCAGCAGCCCGACCCGGACAGGTGGAGGAACTGAAGCTTTCTTT.

The rearrangement links TRBV19 to TRBJ2-3; 9 nucleotides line up with TRBD2. V lost 5 bases, J lost 1 base, and 7 bases stayed unmatched. This CDR3 is built from 16 residues. Germline loops: CDR1 LNHDA, CDR2 SQIVND (reference sequence). The CDR3 nucleotides are TGTGCCAGTAGTCATAGCGGGGGCCTCCGCACAGATACGCAGTATTTT. Residues: CASSHSGGLRTDTQYF.

This chain links TRBV3-1 (or the pseudogene TRBV3-2) with TRBJ2-7; the D is unclear. Between the trimmed V and J ends, which lost 3 bases and 6 bases, there was a span of 15 bases. The germline gives CDR1 LGHDT, CDR2 YNNKEL (reference sequence). This CDR3 has 14 amino acids. The CDR3 DNA is TGTGCCAGCAGCCACGGTTCGGGCAGACCCGAGCAGTACTTC. It codes for CASSHGSGRPEQYF.

V usage is TRBV28 and J usage is TRBJ2-5; D not certain. This CDR3 has 14 amino acids. The V gene's germline CDR1 is MDHEN and CDR2 SYDVKM. Trimming took off 5 bases at V and 1 base at J, with 11 bases between the two ends. The CDR3, as DNA: TGTGCCAGCAGTGCACGGGCGGTCCAAGAGACCCAGTACTTC. Its protein product is CASSARAVQETQYF.

The chain has TRBV6-6 and TRBJ1-1; TRBD1 is a possible D gene (5 bases). CDR3 length: 15 amino acids. Germline assignment: CDR1 MNHNY and CDR2 SVGAGI (reference sequence). Between the trimmed V and J ends, which lost 5 bases and 4 bases, there was a span of 17 bases. CDR3 sequence (DNA): TGTGCCAGCAGTCCTAGACAGTTTGAGGGCACTGAAGCTTTCTTT. As protein: CASSPRQFEGTEAFF.

The genes are TRBV29-1 and TRBJ1-2; D call uncertain. The V and J ends lost 5 bases and 4 bases respectively, with 17 bases between them. Germline-derived CDR1 and CDR2 are SQVTM and ANQGSEA. The CDR3 covers 14 residues. The CDR3 protein is CSVPPIGRRYGYTF. The CDR3, as DNA: TGCAGCGTTCCACCTATCGGCCGACGCTATGGCTACACCTTC.

In the case of this clone: Other nucleotide sequences in the sample specify the same CDR3. The rearrangement joins TRBV30 to TRBJ2-7; no clear D gene. Trimming removed 0 bases at V and 0 bases at J, with 6 bases between. In germline, CDR1 is GTSNPN, CDR2 SVGIG (reference sequence). This CDR3 contains 13 residues. CDR3 in amino acids: CAWSVGISYEQYF. In DNA form, the CDR3 reads TGTGCCTGGAGTGTCGGCATCTCCTACGAGCAGTACTTC.

The chain couples TRBV3-1 (or the pseudogene TRBV3-2) to TRBJ1-3; D not certain. Trimming took off 1 base at V and 5 bases at J, with 3 bases between the two ends. The length of the CDR3 is 12 residues. Germline assignment: CDR1 LGHDT and CDR2 YNNKEL (reference sequence). Here the CDR3 reads CASSQARNTIYF. The CDR3 DNA follows: TGTGCCAGCAGCCAAGCCCGAAACACCATATATTTT.

For the CDR3, the DNA is TGTGCCAGCAGCTCTTTTAGCGGGGGGGTACCCTACGAGCAGTACTTC. It yields the protein CASSSFSGGVPYEQYF. The chain recombines TRBV7-9 with TRBJ2-7, with 11 nucleotides matching TRBD2. CDR3 length: 16 residues. Trimming took 4 bases from V and 2 from J; bases not matched to a gene: 7. Germline-derived CDR1 and CDR2 are SEHNR and FQNEAQ (reference sequence).

This chain connects TRBV2 to TRBJ1-1; D remains unclear. The ends were cut back, 5 bases at V and 4 bases at J, with 17 bases in the middle. The CDR3 extends over 15 amino acids. The germline V gene has CDR1 SNHLY and CDR2 FYNNEI. In DNA, the CDR3 is TGTGCCAGCAGTCTACAGAGAAAATGGGGCACTGAAGCTTTCTTT. It codes for CASSLQRKWGTEAFF.

Of note for this clone: The junction differs from germline at one of its ends, possibly a read error. The rearrangement links TRBV5-1 to TRBJ2-6; D is perhaps TRBD2 (6 bases). From germline, CDR1 is SGHRS and CDR2 YFSETQ. The CDR3 covers 17 residues. CDR3 nucleotides: TGCGCCCGCAGCTTGCGATTTGGGGGGAGCGGGGCCAACGTCCTGACTTTC. This sequence encodes CARSLRFGGSGANVLTF.

The genes are TRBV4-3 and TRBJ2-7; 10 positions match TRBD2. Germline loops: CDR1 LGHNA, CDR2 YSLEER. V dropped 0 bases and J dropped 2; count of bases not matched to a gene: 13. CDR3 length: 19 amino acids. This CDR3 reads CASSQDSGAAGTSAYEQYF. Here the CDR3 DNA reads TGCGCCAGCAGCCAAGATTCGGGGGCTGCCGGGACTAGCGCCTACGAGCAGTACTTC.

With respect to this clone: The sample holds other DNA sequences that translate to the same CDR3. The chain recombines TRBV3-1 (or the pseudogene TRBV3-2) with TRBJ1-3; D not resolved. V lost 4 bases and J lost 0, with 4 bases in between. Germline V lookup: CDR1 LGHDT, CDR2 YNNKEL (reference sequence). CDR3 length: 13 residues. The CDR3 spells CASSPGSGNTIYF. The DNA for the CDR3 is TGTGCCAGCAGCCCGGGCTCTGGAAACACCATATATTTT.

This clone showed up just a few times. The chain employs TRBV7-9 and TRBJ1-1; D is unclear. The CDR3 totals 16 residues. Germline CDR1 and CDR2: SEHNR and FQNEAQ (reference sequence). V lost 5 bases to trimming and J lost 0 bases, with 16 bases between them. The DNA for the CDR3 is TGTGCCAGCAGCACCCGGGGAGGACGGATGAACACTGAAGCTTTCTTT. Its protein product is CASSTRGGRMNTEAFF. Variable domain in full (rest from reference TRBV7-9 and TRBJ1-1): DTGVSQNPRHKITKRGQNVTFRCDPISEHNRLYWYRQTLGQGPEFLTYFQNEAQLEKSRLLSDRFSAERPKGSFSTLEIQRTEQGDSAMYLCASSTRGGRMNTEAFFGQGTRLTVV.

This chain connects TRBV25-1 to TRBJ2-5; no reliable D call. Germline loops: CDR1 MGHDK, CDR2 SYGVNS. Between the trimmed V and J ends, which lost 8 bases and 5 bases, there was a span of 12 bases. CDR3 length equals 12 residues. The CDR3 DNA reads as TGTGCCAGCGCTCCTAGATGGGAGACCCAGTACTTC. It is translated as CASAPRWETQYF.

The chain combines TRBV28 with TRBJ2-1; TRBD2 agrees at 10 bases. The V gene's germline CDR1 is MDHEN and CDR2 SYDVKM. The CDR3 length is 16 residues. V was pared by 6 bases and J by 4 bases, with 9 bases of the junction left unmatched. The CDR3 reads CASSPQGLAVYNEQFF. DNA of the CDR3: TGTGCCAGCAGCCCCCAAGGACTAGCGGTTTACAATGAGCAGTTCTTC.

This chain links TRBV18 with TRBJ1-4; possibly TRBD1 for D (6 bases). This CDR3 comprises 13 residues. The germline gives CDR1 KGHSH, CDR2 LQKENI. The V and J ends lost 4 bases and 7 bases respectively, with 10 bases between them. CDR3 residues: CASSLQGIEKLFF. DNA of the CDR3: TGTGCCAGCTCACTCCAGGGGATTGAAAAACTGTTTTTT.

The rearrangement joins TRBV18 to TRBJ1-2, with D unclear. The CDR3 is 12 amino acids. Germline-derived CDR1 and CDR2 are KGHSH and LQKENI. With 3 bases removed from V and 6 bases from J, the gap between germline ends came to 8 bases. The CDR3 sequence is CASSPAGDGYTF. CDR3 nucleotide sequence: TGTGCCAGCTCACCGGCAGGCGATGGCTACACCTTC.

This chain links TRBV3-1 (or the pseudogene TRBV3-2) with TRBJ2-1; no firm D call. The CDR3 is 14 amino acids. Deletions cut 0 bases from V and 10 bases from J, with 13 bases between. Germline CDR1 and CDR2: LGHDT and YNNKEL (reference sequence). In nucleotides, the CDR3 is TGTGCCAGCAGCCAAGATCGGACCTTTGGAGAGCAGTTCTTC. Translating it yields CASSQDRTFGEQFF.

The chain combines TRBV18 with TRBJ2-7, with 10 bases that match TRBD1. Trimming took 3 bases from V and 1 from J; bases not matched to a gene: 6. The CDR3 runs to 16 residues. Germline-derived CDR1 and CDR2 are KGHSH and LQKENI. The CDR3 loop reads CASSPSRDRGSYEQYF. The DNA for the CDR3 is TGTGCCAGCTCACCTTCCCGGGACAGGGGTTCCTACGAGCAGTACTTC.

This clone appeared a single time. The chain recombines TRBV29-1 with TRBJ2-2; D call uncertain. Trimming shortened V by 6 bases and J by 5 bases, and 10 bases separated the two germline ends. Per germline, CDR1 SQVTM and CDR2 ANQGSEA. The CDR3 loop spans 12 amino acids. In DNA, the CDR3 is TGCAGCGTAATAGAGGCGACCGGGGAGCTGTTTTTT. It yields the protein CSVIEATGELFF.

The chain joins TRBV7-9 to TRBJ1-2; no clear D. V gave up 8 bases and J gave up 0 bases, with 25 bases separating them. This CDR3 has 18 amino acids. In germline, CDR1 is SEHNR, CDR2 FQNEAQ (reference sequence). This CDR3 reads CASAIDPPTSATNYGYTF. CDR3 in DNA: TGTGCCAGCGCCATAGACCCCCCCACATCAGCAACTAACTATGGCTACACCTTC.

This rearrangement joins TRBV9 to TRBJ2-7; 9 bases are shared with TRBD2. This CDR3 region has 15 residues. Germline V gives CDR1 SGDLS, CDR2 YYNGEE. Unmatched junction bases numbered 9, after V lost 4 bases and J lost 4 bases. The DNA for the CDR3 is TGTGCCAGCAGCTCCTCGGGTAGCGGGGGTTACGAGCAGTACTTC. Translating gives CASSSSGSGGYEQYF.

The V and J genes are TRBV5-1 and TRBJ2-6; D is uncertain. The CDR3 is 14 residues long. V was trimmed by 5 bases and J by 2 bases, leaving 8 bases between them. CDR1 and CDR2 from the germline V gene are SGHRS and YFSETQ. The DNA of the CDR3 is TGCGCCAGCAGTCGAGTTACTGGGGCCAACGTCCTGACTTTC. Translated: CASSRVTGANVLTF.

This chain joins TRBV2 and TRBJ2-7; D is perhaps TRBD1 (5 bases). CDR1 and CDR2 (germline): SNHLY, FYNNEI. V was clipped by 6 bases and J by 2 bases, with 17 bases between them. The CDR3 loop spans 15 amino acids. CDR3 coding DNA: TGTGCCAGCAGACCCAGGGTCCCCGTTCCCTACGAGCAGTACTTC. Its translation is CASRPRVPVPYEQYF.

The chain recombines TRBV19 with TRBJ1-2; D gene uncertain. The CDR3 totals 15 residues. CDR1 is LNHDA, CDR2 SQIVND, per germline (reference sequence). The V end was cut by 6 bases, the J end by 4 bases, with 18 bases between. CDR3 amino acids: CASRTNRGFAYGYTF. The CDR3 nucleotides are TGTGCCAGTAGAACCAACCGAGGGTTCGCCTATGGCTACACCTTC.

This chain uses TRBV19 with TRBJ2-7; D may be TRBD2 (6 bases). This CDR3 contains 13 residues. V was cut by 3 bases and J by 3 bases, with 9 bases left in between. CDR1 is LNHDA, CDR2 SQIVND, per germline (reference sequence). Here the CDR3 reads CASSIGTHYEQYF. The CDR3, as DNA: TGTGCCAGTAGTATTGGGACTCACTACGAGCAGTACTTC.